The present entry profiles one T cell receptor (beta chain) with its context. The source of the sample is a study of blood T cell repertoires in COVID-19. Only in-frame clones appear in the TCRdb table, and some are missing; sequencing was by immunoSEQ multiplex PCR. The sample shows roughly 99,000 clones, 89% of them seen only once. Between the trimmed V and J ends, which lost 2 bases and 4 bases, there was a span of 8 bases. Germline loops: CDR1 MDHEN, CDR2 SYDVKM. The CDR3 covers 13 residues. This chain connects TRBV28 to TRBJ1-2, with D hard to call. The specimen was peripheral blood. The TCR comes from a man aged 35 to 55 with active or convalescent COVID-19. The CDR3 loop is CASSLGGFYGYTF. DNA for the CDR3: TGTGCCAGCAGTTTAGGAGGGTTCTATGGCTACACCTTC.